These 21 T cell receptor beta chains share one sample of origin, sequenced in a study of CD8+ T cells in alopecia areata. Extracted RNA was reverse transcribed into cDNA, the sequencing template. This table comes from immunoSEQ multiplex PCR, and its TCRdb copy is limited to in-frame clones, with some not included. The profile shows about 220,000 clones, around 57% of them singletons. Treatment denoted: oral pan-JAK inhibitor, 5-10 mg twice daily. Source: CD4+ T cells sorted from blood, taken at week 4, from a patient treated with tofacitinib. The receptors come from a human donor with alopecia areata.

This chain joins TRBV4-3 and TRBJ2-3; D is uncertain. V shed 0 bases and J shed 2 bases, with 12 bases lying between them. The CDR3 consists of 16 residues. Germline CDR1 is LGHNA and CDR2 is YSLEER. The DNA of the CDR3 is TGCGCCAGCAGCCAAGATCAATCAGTTTTCACAGATACGCAGTATTTT. Translation: CASSQDQSVFTDTQYF.

The V and J genes are TRBV5-1 and TRBJ1-6; D perhaps matches TRBD1 (6 bases). Looked up from germline, CDR1 is SGHRS and CDR2 is YFSETQ. This CDR3 is built from 13 residues. The V and J ends lost 2 bases and 10 bases respectively, with 10 bases between them. Written as DNA, the CDR3 is TGCGCCAGCAGCTTCCACAGGGACTCACCCCTCCACTTT. It yields the protein CASSFHRDSPLHF.

This clone was picked up one time. The chain combines TRBV20-1 with TRBJ2-5, with no clear D. The V end lost 5 bases, the J end lost 7 bases, and 8 bases lay between the germline ends. The CDR3 covers 10 residues. The germline gives CDR1 DFQATT, CDR2 SNEGSKA (reference sequence). CDR3 sequence: CSARAATQYF. Here the CDR3 DNA reads TGCAGTGCTCGTGCAGCGACCCAGTACTTC.

The rearrangement joins TRBV10-3 to TRBJ2-5; 11 positions match TRBD1. The trim removed 3 bases at V and 4 bases at J, leaving 4 bases unmatched. Germline values: CDR1 ENHRY, CDR2 SYGVKD. The CDR3 is 15 residues long. The CDR3 loop reads CAISDGQGAGETQYF. The CDR3 DNA reads as TGTGCCATCAGTGACGGACAGGGGGCTGGAGAGACCCAGTACTTC.

This clone appeared a few times. The chain couples TRBV29-1 to TRBJ2-3; the match to TRBD1 covers 7 bases. The CDR3 spans 14 residues. Per the germline V gene, CDR1 is SQVTM and CDR2 is ANQGSEA. Unmatched junction bases numbered 5, after V lost 4 bases and J lost 1 base. CDR3 sequence reads: CSVAVGQGTDTQYF. In DNA form, the CDR3 reads TGCAGCGTTGCAGTCGGACAGGGCACAGATACGCAGTATTTT.

This chain uses TRBV6-5 with TRBJ2-7, with unresolved D. The CDR3 length is 11 residues. Germline V lookup: CDR1 MNHEY, CDR2 SVGAGI. V lost 4 bases and J 7 bases, leaving 8 bases between the germline ends. CDR3 in amino acids: CASSFHTEQYF. For the CDR3, the DNA is TGTGCCAGCAGTTTCCATACGGAGCAGTACTTC.

This clone was seen a few times. The genes are TRBV29-1 and TRBJ2-7; D is ambiguous. V dropped 8 bases and J dropped 4 bases, with 12 bases sitting between them. Germline CDR1 is SQVTM and CDR2 is ANQGSEA. This CDR3 has 11 amino acids. The DNA for the CDR3 is TGCAGCCCGAAACCGATTTACGAGCAGTACTTC. Translated: CSPKPIYEQYF.

This clone appeared once. The chain couples TRBV25-1 to TRBJ2-3, with TRBD2 identical over 14 bases. After removal of 4 bases from V and 1 base from J, the junction contained 1 base not matched to a gene. The CDR3 length is 16 residues. Germline loops: CDR1 MGHDK, CDR2 SYGVNS. CDR3 nucleotides: TGTGCCAGCAGTGGACTAGCGGGGGGGGGCACAGATACGCAGTATTTT. It yields the protein CASSGLAGGGTDTQYF. The full variable domain, completed using reference TRBV25-1 and TRBJ2-3, is EADIYQTPRYLVIGTGKKITLECSQTMGHDKMYWYQQDPGMELHLIHYSYGVNSTEKGDLSSESTVSRIRTEHFPLTLESARPSHTSQYLCASSGLAGGGTDTQYFGPGTRLTVL.

In this sample, this clone turned up a few times. The same CDR3 also results from other DNA sequences found in this sample. This sequence joins TRBV29-1 and TRBJ2-7; 8 bases match TRBD1. The J segment lost 3 bases and the V segment lost 4 bases, leaving 2 bases of the junction unmatched. This CDR3 is built from 12 residues. The germline V gene has CDR1 SQVTM and CDR2 ANQGSEA. This CDR3 is CSVGTGNYEQYF. The CDR3, as DNA: TGCAGCGTTGGGACAGGGAACTACGAGCAGTACTTC.

The chain carries TRBV5-4 and TRBJ2-1, with 8 bases that match TRBD2. This CDR3 is 15 amino acids long. CDR1 and CDR2 (germline): SGHNT, YYREEE (reference sequence). V lost 3 bases and J lost 3; bases outside the gene matches: 5. The CDR3 protein is CASSSPGGGYNEQFF. The CDR3, as DNA: TGTGCCAGCAGCTCCCCGGGGGGGGGCTACAATGAGCAGTTCTTC.

This clone was counted a single time. V and J are TRBV25-1 and TRBJ1-1; no definite D call. Trimming cost V 6 bases and J 1 base, with 9 bases left between them. This CDR3 spans 13 amino acids. CDR1 is MGHDK and CDR2 is SYGVNS in the germline V gene. CDR3 sequence reads: CASRGLQNTEAFF. CDR3 in DNA: TGTGCCAGCAGGGGCCTACAGAACACTGAAGCTTTCTTT.

This chain uses TRBV7-2 with TRBJ1-6, with TRBD1 identical over 8 bases. The germline V gene has CDR1 SGHTA and CDR2 FQGNSA. The CDR3 contains 14 residues. V gave up 5 bases and J gave up 7 bases; unmatched junction bases: 4. The CDR3 bases are TGTGCCAGCAGCCGACAGGGGTTGAATTCACCCCTCCACTTT. Its translation is CASSRQGLNSPLHF.

Only one count was recorded for this clone. The chain combines TRBV2 with TRBJ2-1; TRBD1 might be the D (5 bases). There are 17 residues in the CDR3. Germline lookup yields CDR1 SNHLY and CDR2 FYNNEI. Trimming cost V 5 bases and J 8 bases, with 25 bases left between them. In nucleotides, the CDR3 is TGTGCCAGCAGTTCCGTCTCACAGGTTCCCTCTTTGGATGAGCAGTTCTTC. It codes for CASSSVSQVPSLDEQFF.

This clone occurred a few times. V is TRBV7-2 and J is TRBJ1-2; D not certain. CDR1 is SGHTA and CDR2 is FQGNSA in the germline V gene. Trimming left V 5 bases short and J 5 bases short, with 12 bases between. CDR3 length equals 13 residues. This CDR3 reads CASSPNHRYGYTF. In DNA, the CDR3 is TGTGCCAGCAGCCCTAACCACAGATATGGCTACACCTTC.

This chain links TRBV29-1 with TRBJ2-7; 7 bases agree with TRBD2. There are 15 residues in the CDR3. J gave up 3 bases and V 2 bases, and 10 bases lay outside the gene matches. Germline V lookup: CDR1 SQVTM, CDR2 ANQGSEA. DNA of the CDR3: TGCAGCGTTGAATTAGGAGCGGGGATGCTCTACGAGCAGTACTTC. Its protein is CSVELGAGMLYEQYF.

This chain joins TRBV30 and TRBJ1-1; D is unclear. Germline lookup yields CDR1 GTSNPN and CDR2 SVGIG (reference sequence). The V and J ends lost 4 bases and 11 bases respectively, with 11 bases between them. This CDR3 contains 10 residues. CDR3 nucleotides: TGTGCCTGGATTGGATCCGGGGCTTTCTTT. It translates to CAWIGSGAFF.

The chain carries TRBV7-9 and TRBJ2-7; 9 bases match TRBD2. Germline CDR1 and CDR2: SEHNR and FQNEAQ (reference sequence). The CDR3 runs to 15 residues. Trimming at V came to 2 bases and at J to 0 bases, leaving 2 bases not matched to a gene. CDR3 loop: CASSLLTSGSYEQYF. CDR3 nucleotides: TGTGCCAGCAGCTTATTGACTAGCGGCTCCTACGAGCAGTACTTC.

This sequence joins TRBV5-1 and TRBJ2-3, with TRBD2 identical over 12 bases. Germline lookup yields CDR1 SGHRS and CDR2 YFSETQ. The CDR3 extends over 18 amino acids. V dropped 3 bases and J dropped 4; count of bases not matched to a gene: 12. DNA for the CDR3: TGCGCCAGCAGCTCCGGTGGCCTAGCGGGGGGGCCAGCAGATACGCAGTATTTT. Protein product: CASSSGGLAGGPADTQYF.

This clone was picked up a small number of times. The chain has TRBV7-9 and TRBJ1-2; TRBD1 is a possible D gene (5 bases). The germline CDR1 and CDR2 sequences are SEHNR and FQNEAQ (reference sequence). The CDR3 contains 13 residues. Trimming removed 2 bases at V and 8 bases at J, with 12 bases between. CDR3 DNA: TGTGCCAGCAGCTTACAAGCAGGGAGAGGCTACACCTTC. It translates to CASSLQAGRGYTF.

This clone showed up just a few times. This chain uses TRBV29-1 with TRBJ2-3; 7 positions agree with TRBD1. The CDR3 covers 12 residues. J was trimmed by 4 bases and V by 6 bases; bases with no gene match: 4. Germline lookup yields CDR1 SQVTM and CDR2 ANQGSEA. Written as DNA, the CDR3 is TGCAGCGTAATAACAGGGGCAGATACGCAGTATTTT. Translation: CSVITGADTQYF.

This clone was seen only a few times. The V and J genes are TRBV6-6 and TRBJ2-6; D is perhaps TRBD1 (6 bases). In germline, CDR1 is MNHNY, CDR2 SVGAGI (reference sequence). Trimming took off 8 bases at V and 2 bases at J, with 7 bases between the two ends. There are 13 residues in the CDR3. The CDR3 is CASGDTGANVLTF. CDR3 DNA: TGTGCCAGCGGGGACACTGGGGCCAACGTCCTGACTTTC.